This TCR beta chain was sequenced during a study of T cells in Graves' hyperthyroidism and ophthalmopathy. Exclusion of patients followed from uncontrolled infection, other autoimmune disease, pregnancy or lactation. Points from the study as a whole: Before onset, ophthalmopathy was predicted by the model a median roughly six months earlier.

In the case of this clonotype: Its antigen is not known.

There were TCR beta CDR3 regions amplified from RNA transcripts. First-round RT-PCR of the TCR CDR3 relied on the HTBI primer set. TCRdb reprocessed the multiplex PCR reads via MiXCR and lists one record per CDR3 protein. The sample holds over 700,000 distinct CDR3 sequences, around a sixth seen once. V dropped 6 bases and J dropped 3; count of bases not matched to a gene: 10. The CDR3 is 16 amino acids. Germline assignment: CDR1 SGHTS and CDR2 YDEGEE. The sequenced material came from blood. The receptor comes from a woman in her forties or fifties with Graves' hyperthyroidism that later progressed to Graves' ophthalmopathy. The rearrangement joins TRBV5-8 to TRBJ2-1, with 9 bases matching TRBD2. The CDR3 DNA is TGTGCCAGCACGGATCGGGTAGCGGGGGTCTACAATGAGCAGTTCTTC. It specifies CASTDRVAGVYNEQFF.